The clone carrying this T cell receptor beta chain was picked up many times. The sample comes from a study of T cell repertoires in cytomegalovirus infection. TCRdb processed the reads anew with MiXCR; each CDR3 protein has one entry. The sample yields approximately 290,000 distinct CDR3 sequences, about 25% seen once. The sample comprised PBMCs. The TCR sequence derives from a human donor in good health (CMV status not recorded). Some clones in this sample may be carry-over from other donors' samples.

The CDR3: CASSLRGGDYGYTF. The CDR3, as DNA: TGTGCCAGCAGCTTAAGGGGGGGAGACTATGGCTACACCTTC. The chain uses TRBV7-2 and TRBJ1-2; D is possibly TRBD1 (6 bases). Germline V gene lookup returns CDR1 SGHTA and CDR2 FQGNSA. CDR3 length: 14 residues. The germline V and J ends were trimmed by 2 bases and 3 bases, with 10 bases remaining between them.